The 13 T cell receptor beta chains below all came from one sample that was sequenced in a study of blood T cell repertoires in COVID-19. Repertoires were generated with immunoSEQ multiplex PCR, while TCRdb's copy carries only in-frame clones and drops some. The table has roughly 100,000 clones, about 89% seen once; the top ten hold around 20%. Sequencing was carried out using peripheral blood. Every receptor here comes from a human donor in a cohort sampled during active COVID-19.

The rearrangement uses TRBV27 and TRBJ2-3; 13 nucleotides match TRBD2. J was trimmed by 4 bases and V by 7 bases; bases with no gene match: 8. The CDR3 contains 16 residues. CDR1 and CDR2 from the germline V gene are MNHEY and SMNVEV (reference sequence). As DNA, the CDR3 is TGTGCCAGCAACGAGCGGACTAGCGGGAGCTCAGATACGCAGTATTTT. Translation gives CASNERTSGSSDTQYF.

This CDR3 is CASSYLSGIGTDTQYF. The CDR3 nucleotides are TGTGCCAGCAGTTACCTTAGCGGGATTGGCACAGATACGCAGTATTTT. The chain recombines TRBV6-2 or TRBV6-3 with TRBJ2-3; 8 bases are a match to TRBD2. Unmatched junction bases numbered 5, after V lost 2 bases and J lost 1 base. Germline values: CDR1 MNHEY, CDR2 SVGEGT. This CDR3 has 16 residues.

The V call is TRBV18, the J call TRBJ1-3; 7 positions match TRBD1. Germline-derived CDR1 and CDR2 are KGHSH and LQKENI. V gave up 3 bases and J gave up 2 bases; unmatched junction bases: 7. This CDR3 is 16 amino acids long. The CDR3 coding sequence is TGTGCCAGCTCACCTAACCCGACAGGGACTGGAAACACCATATATTTT. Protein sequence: CASSPNPTGTGNTIYF.

CDR3 in amino acids: CASSTTGATTEKLFF. DNA of the CDR3: TGTGCCAGTAGTACAACAGGGGCGACGACTGAAAAACTGTTTTTT. The genes are TRBV19 and TRBJ1-4, with 7 bases identical to TRBD1. The CDR3 contains 15 residues. Germline CDR1 reads LNHDA; CDR2 reads SQIVND (reference sequence). V lost 4 bases, J lost 7 bases, and 9 bases stayed unmatched.

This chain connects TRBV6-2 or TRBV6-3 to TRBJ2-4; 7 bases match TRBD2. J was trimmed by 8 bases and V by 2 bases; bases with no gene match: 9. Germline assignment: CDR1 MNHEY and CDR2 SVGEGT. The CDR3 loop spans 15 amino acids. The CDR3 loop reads CASSYGGGIGDIQYF. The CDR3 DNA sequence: TGTGCCAGCAGTTACGGGGGAGGGATTGGAGACATTCAGTACTTC.

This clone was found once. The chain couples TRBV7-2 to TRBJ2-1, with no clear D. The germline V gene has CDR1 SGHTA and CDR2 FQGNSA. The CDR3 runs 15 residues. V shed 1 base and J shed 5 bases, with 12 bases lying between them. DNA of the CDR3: TGTGCCAGCAGCTTAGGGGCGTCCTTTAACAATGAGCAGTTCTTC. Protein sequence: CASSLGASFNNEQFF.

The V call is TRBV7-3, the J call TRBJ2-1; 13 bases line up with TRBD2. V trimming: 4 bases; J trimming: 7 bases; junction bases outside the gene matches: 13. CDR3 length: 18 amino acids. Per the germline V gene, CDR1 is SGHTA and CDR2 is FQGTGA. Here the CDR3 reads CASSYLGTSGTLGNEQFF. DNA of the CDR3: TGTGCCAGCAGCTATCTCGGGACTAGCGGGACCCTTGGGAATGAGCAGTTCTTC.

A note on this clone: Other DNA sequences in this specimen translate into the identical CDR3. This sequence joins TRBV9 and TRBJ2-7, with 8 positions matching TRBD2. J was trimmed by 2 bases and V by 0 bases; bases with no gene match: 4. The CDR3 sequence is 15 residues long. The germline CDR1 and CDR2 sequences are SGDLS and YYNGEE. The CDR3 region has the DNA TGTGCCAGCAGCGTAGGAACTAGCGGAACCTACGAGCAGTACTTC. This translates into CASSVGTSGTYEQYF.

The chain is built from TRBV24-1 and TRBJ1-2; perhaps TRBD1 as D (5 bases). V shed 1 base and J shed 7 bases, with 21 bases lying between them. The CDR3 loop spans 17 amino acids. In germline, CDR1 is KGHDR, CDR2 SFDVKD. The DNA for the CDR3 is TGTGCCACCAGTGATTTTAGAGAGGCAGGGCGAAGGAGTGGCTACACCTTC. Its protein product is CATSDFREAGRRSGYTF.

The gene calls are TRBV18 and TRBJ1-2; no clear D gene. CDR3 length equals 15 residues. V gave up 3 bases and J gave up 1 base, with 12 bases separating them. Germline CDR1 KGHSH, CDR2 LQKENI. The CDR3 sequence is CASSPNQDINYGYTF. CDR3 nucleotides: TGTGCCAGCTCACCCAATCAAGACATTAACTATGGCTACACCTTC.

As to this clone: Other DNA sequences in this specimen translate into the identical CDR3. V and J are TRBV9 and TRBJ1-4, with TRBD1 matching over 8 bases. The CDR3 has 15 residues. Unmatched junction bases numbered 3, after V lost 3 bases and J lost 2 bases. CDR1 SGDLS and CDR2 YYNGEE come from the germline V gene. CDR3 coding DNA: TGTGCCAGCAGCGCCCGACAGGGGACTAATGAAAAACTGTTTTTT. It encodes CASSARQGTNEKLFF.

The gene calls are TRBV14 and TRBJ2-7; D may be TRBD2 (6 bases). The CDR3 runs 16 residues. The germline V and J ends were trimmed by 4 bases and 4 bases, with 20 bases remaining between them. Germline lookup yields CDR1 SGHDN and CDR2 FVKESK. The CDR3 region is CASSRLVGGPAYEQYF. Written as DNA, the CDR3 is TGTGCCAGCAGCCGCTTAGTCGGGGGACCGGCGTACGAGCAGTACTTC.

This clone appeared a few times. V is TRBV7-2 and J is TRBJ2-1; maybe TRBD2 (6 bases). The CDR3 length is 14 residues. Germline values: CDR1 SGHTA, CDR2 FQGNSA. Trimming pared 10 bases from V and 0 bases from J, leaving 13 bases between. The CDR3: CATAWRGSYNEQFF. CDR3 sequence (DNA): TGTGCCACCGCTTGGCGGGGCTCCTACAATGAGCAGTTCTTC.